This passage covers 9 T cell receptor beta chains from one sample sequenced in a study of T cells after yellow fever vaccination. MiXCR was run by TCRdb on the 5' RACE reads, yielding one entry per CDR3 protein. The table includes approximately 110,000 distinct CDR3 sequences, under 8% detected once. The starting material was CD4+ T cells sorted from PBMCs, obtained 9 to 10 days after the first yellow fever vaccination. These receptors originate from a man between 18 and 29 years old who received the YFV17D yellow fever vaccine.

This clonotype showed up many times. The genes are TRBV2 and TRBJ2-1; possibly TRBD1 for D (6 bases). Germline CDR1 SNHLY, CDR2 FYNNEI. Trimming pared 6 bases from V and 9 bases from J, leaving 12 bases between. The CDR3 runs 12 residues. CDR3 sequence reads: CASRDTGTEQFF. The CDR3 nucleotides are TGTGCCAGCAGGGACACAGGGACTGAGCAGTTCTTC.

In its sample, this clonotype was seen a few times. The chain joins TRBV19 to TRBJ2-5, with 7 nucleotides matching TRBD1. Trimming took 3 bases from V and 4 from J; bases not matched to a gene: 8. CDR3 length equals 15 residues. Per the germline V gene, CDR1 is LNHDA and CDR2 is SQIVND (reference sequence). The CDR3 nucleotides read TGTGCCAGTAGTATCGGGACAGCCCGGGGAGAGACCCAGTACTTC. Translating it yields CASSIGTARGETQYF.

In its sample, this clonotype was seen many times. V usage is TRBV7-2 and J usage is TRBJ2-2, with TRBD1 matching over 9 bases. This CDR3 is built from 13 residues. CDR1 is SGHTA, CDR2 FQGNSA, per germline. The V gene end was trimmed by 5 bases and the J gene end by 5 bases; junction bases not matched to a gene: 0. As DNA, the CDR3 is TGTGCCAGCAGCGGACAGGGGACCGGGGAGCTGTTTTTT. It yields the protein CASSGQGTGELFF.

Ten or more counts support this clonotype. V gene TRBV7-9 combines with J gene TRBJ2-2; a possible D gene is TRBD1 (6 bases). Germline CDR1 SEHNR, CDR2 FQNEAQ (reference sequence). V lost 5 bases, J lost 0 bases, and 16 bases lay in between. The CDR3 covers 17 residues. The CDR3 reads CASSGQWGFANTGELFF. The DNA of the CDR3 is TGTGCCAGCAGCGGACAGTGGGGGTTCGCGAACACCGGGGAGCTGTTTTTT.

This clonotype was seen ten or more times. This chain uses TRBV7-2 with TRBJ2-3; the match to TRBD2 covers 7 bases. V gave up 5 bases and J gave up 0 bases; unmatched junction bases: 5. CDR1 SGHTA and CDR2 FQGNSA come from the germline V gene. This CDR3 spans 15 amino acids. DNA for the CDR3: TGTGCCAGCAGCACCCGGGGGGACAGCACAGATACGCAGTATTTT. This translates into CASSTRGDSTDTQYF.

This clonotype was counted ten times or more. The chain recombines TRBV7-2 with TRBJ1-6, with a tentative D call TRBD1 (5 bases). The V and J ends lost 7 bases and 7 bases respectively, with 23 bases between them. The germline V gene encodes CDR1 SGHTA and CDR2 FQGNSA. This CDR3 is built from 17 residues. The CDR3 loop reads CASTPGPRDGLNSPLHF. CDR3 coding DNA: TGTGCCAGCACCCCAGGCCCTCGGGACGGATTGAATTCACCCCTCCACTTT.

This clonotype showed up many times. A junction end diverges from the germline sequence, so it may reflect a read error. The V gene is TRBV5-1, the J gene TRBJ2-3, with 9 bases that match TRBD2. The CDR3 has 15 residues. The V gene's germline CDR1 is SGHRS and CDR2 YFSETQ. The CDR3 sequence is CASSFLAGSTDTQYF. The CDR3 nucleotides are TGTGCCAGCAGTTTCCTAGCGGGGTCCACAGATACGCAGTATTTT.

This clonotype came up many times. The V gene is TRBV5-5, the J gene TRBJ1-2; D is undetermined. Per the germline V gene, CDR1 is SGHKS and CDR2 is YYEKEE (reference sequence). With 4 bases removed from V and 4 bases from J, the gap between germline ends came to 14 bases. This CDR3 has 14 amino acids. The chain's CDR3 is CASSTPRGSYGYTF. The CDR3 DNA reads TGTGCCAGCAGCACCCCGCGAGGGAGCTATGGCTACACCTTC.

The sample holds many counts of this clonotype. The V and J genes are TRBV5-6 and TRBJ2-3; possibly TRBD1 for D (6 bases). From germline, CDR1 is SGHDT and CDR2 YYEEEE. The V and J ends lost 0 bases and 1 base respectively, with 12 bases between them. CDR3 size: 16 residues. CDR3 bases: TGTGCCAGCAGCTTGGATATGGGACACCGCACAGATACGCAGTATTTT. As protein: CASSLDMGHRTDTQYF.